This TCR beta chain is drawn from a study of blood T cell repertoires in COVID-19. Germline V gene lookup returns CDR1 SGHNT and CDR2 YYREEE (reference sequence). The CDR3 spans 14 residues. Trimming stripped 0 bases from V and 3 bases from J, with 9 bases between. Here immunoSEQ multiplex PCR was the method, and the copy in TCRdb shows in-frame clones only, minus some. This table holds around 310,000 clones, 75% to 95% found once. The TCR was taken from a woman aged 30 to 39 with COVID-19, enrolled during active disease. The source material was peripheral blood. The rearrangement links TRBV5-4 to TRBJ1-1; D gene ambiguous. The CDR3 here is CASSLGRGDTEAFF. CDR3 in DNA: TGTGCCAGCAGCTTGGGGAGAGGCGACACTGAAGCTTTCTTT.